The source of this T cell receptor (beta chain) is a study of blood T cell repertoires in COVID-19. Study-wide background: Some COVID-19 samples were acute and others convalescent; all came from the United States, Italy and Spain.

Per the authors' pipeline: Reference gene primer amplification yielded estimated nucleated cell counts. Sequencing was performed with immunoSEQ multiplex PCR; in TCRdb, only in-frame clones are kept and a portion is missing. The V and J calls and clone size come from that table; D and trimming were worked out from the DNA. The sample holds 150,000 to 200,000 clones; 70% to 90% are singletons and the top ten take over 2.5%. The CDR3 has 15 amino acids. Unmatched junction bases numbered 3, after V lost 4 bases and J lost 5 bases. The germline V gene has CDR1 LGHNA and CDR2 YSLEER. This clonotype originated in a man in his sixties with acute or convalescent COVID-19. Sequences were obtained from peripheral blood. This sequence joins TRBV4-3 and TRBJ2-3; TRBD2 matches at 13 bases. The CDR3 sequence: CASSPWTSGRDTQYF. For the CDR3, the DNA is TGCGCCAGCAGCCCCTGGACTAGCGGGAGAGATACGCAGTATTTT.